The following is a T cell receptor (beta chain) sequence with its context. The data stem from a study of CD8 T cells in Susac syndrome. Random-hexamer reverse transcription was applied to about 0.45 to 1 ug RNA. TCR beta CDR3 was amplified by immunoSEQ multiplex PCR. This amplification extended across 54 Vbeta and 13 Jbeta segments. TCRdb redid the calling of the immunoSEQ multiplex PCR reads with MiXCR, one entry per CDR3 protein. The data show 77,000 or so distinct CDR3 sequences, about 92% seen once. Sample: CD4+ T cells from PBMCs. The sequence came from a human donor with Susac syndrome.

The CDR3 sequence is CASSYPGGLYEQYF. Here the CDR3 DNA reads TGTGCCAGCAGTTACCCGGGGGGCCTCTACGAGCAGTACTTC. The gene calls are TRBV6-6 and TRBJ2-7, with D tentatively TRBD2 (7 bases). Germline-derived CDR1 and CDR2 are MNHNY and SVGAGI (reference sequence). The ends were cut back, 2 bases at V and 3 bases at J, with 11 bases in the middle. The length of the CDR3 is 14 residues.